This TCR beta chain comes out of a study of CD4 T cells in relation to SARS-CoV-2 and coronaviruses. As for the study in general: TCR beta CDR3s were sequenced after roughly 10-day antigen culture of PBMCs.

In regard to this clone: The antigen is unknown.

The V and J ends lost 5 bases and 4 bases respectively, with 10 bases between them. Germline V gene data show CDR1 as SGHVS and CDR2 as FNYEAQ. The CDR3 totals 13 residues. CD4+ T cells from unexposed donors were obtained before the COVID-19 pandemic (2011-2018). CD4+ T cells were isolated from the cells after around 11 days of culture. Cells permitting, SARS-CoV-2 S/N and four cold-coronavirus spikes were tested on unexposed-donor CD4+ T cells. The protocol was immunoSEQ multiplex PCR, while the TCRdb copy is restricted to in-frame clones and leaves out a portion. The table shows more than 20,000 clones, with around three quarters occurring only once.

The chain employs TRBV7-6 and TRBJ2-3, with a weak D call TRBD2 (5 bases). The sample consisted of CD4+ T cells from PBMCs, cultured in vitro. This TCR was recovered from a human donor in good health. In DNA form, the CDR3 reads TGTGCCAGCAGCAACGGGATATCAGATACGCAGTATTTT. Translation gives CASSNGISDTQYF.